Below, 16 T cell receptor beta chains from the same sample are listed, as sequenced in a study of glioma-infiltrating T cells after dendritic cell vaccination. Sequencing was performed with immunoSEQ multiplex PCR; in TCRdb, only in-frame clones are kept and a portion is missing. The sample holds about 76,000 clones, over 75% seen once. The time point denotes: after dendritic cell vaccination, including at tumor progression/relapse. The source material was blood, sampled after dendritic cell vaccination. The receptor source for this set is a human donor with glioblastoma.

This clone was counted between two and nine times. This chain connects TRBV30 to TRBJ1-2, with D possibly TRBD1 on 5 matching bases. Trimming removed 0 bases from V and 8 bases from J, with 10 bases in between. The CDR3 contains 12 residues. From germline, CDR1 is GTSNPN and CDR2 SVGIG (reference sequence). The CDR3 protein is CAWSVAEGGYTF. CDR3 in DNA: TGTGCCTGGAGTGTAGCGGAGGGGGGCTACACCTTC.

J is TRBJ1-2 and V is TRBV6-6, with a weak D call TRBD1 (6 bases). Trimming took off 4 bases at V and 6 bases at J, with 12 bases between the two ends. The CDR3 contains 13 residues. Per the germline V gene, CDR1 is MNHNY and CDR2 is SVGAGI (reference sequence). CDR3 protein: CASSFSRGDGYTF. The CDR3 nucleotides are TGTGCCAGCAGTTTCAGCAGGGGTGATGGCTACACCTTC.

The V and J genes are TRBV5-6 and TRBJ1-1, with 10 bases that match TRBD1. V gave up 4 bases and J gave up 5 bases; unmatched junction bases: 17. The CDR3 consists of 18 residues. Germline CDR1 and CDR2: SGHDT and YYEEEE. The CDR3 here is CASSPYPTRQGAMTEAFF. The CDR3 bases are TGTGCCAGCAGCCCATACCCCACCCGACAGGGGGCTATGACTGAAGCTTTCTTT.

V gene TRBV6-4 combines with J gene TRBJ1-2, with a weak D call TRBD1 (6 bases). Deletions cut 4 bases from V and 4 bases from J, with 16 bases between. Germline V CDR1 and CDR2: MRHNA, SNTAGT. This CDR3 comprises 15 residues. Here the CDR3 reads CASSASNRDFYGYTF. The CDR3 DNA reads TGTGCCAGCAGTGCCTCTAACAGGGATTTCTATGGCTACACCTTC.

This chain joins TRBV4-3 and TRBJ2-3; tentatively, D is TRBD2 (5 bases). V was cut by 1 base and J by 4 bases, with 12 bases left in between. Germline V gene data show CDR1 as LGHNA and CDR2 as YSLEER. This CDR3 spans 15 amino acids. The CDR3 sequence is CASSQVSGSSDTQYF. Here the CDR3 DNA reads TGCGCCAGCAGCCAAGTATCGGGATCGTCAGATACGCAGTATTTT.

The chain recombines TRBV4-3 with TRBJ2-6; a possible D gene is TRBD2 (6 bases). V was cut by 0 bases and J by 2 bases, with 14 bases left in between. The CDR3 length is 18 residues. CDR1 is LGHNA, CDR2 YSLEER, per germline. CDR3 bases: TGCGCCAGCAGCCAAGAACTGACGGGAGAAGCTGGGGCCAACGTCCTGACTTTC. This encodes CASSQELTGEAGANVLTF.

V is TRBV11-1 and J is TRBJ1-1; 11 nucleotides agree with TRBD1. This CDR3 has 15 residues. With 5 bases clipped from V and 1 base from J, the junction kept 3 bases outside the gene matches. Germline V lookup: CDR1 SGHAT, CDR2 FQDESV (reference sequence). Written as DNA, the CDR3 is TGTGCCAGCAGCCGGACAGGGGGCGCGAACACTGAAGCTTTCTTT. This translates into CASSRTGGANTEAFF.

This chain uses TRBV2 with TRBJ2-5, with TRBD1 as a possible D gene (6 bases). The CDR3 extends over 15 amino acids. The V and J ends lost 7 bases and 2 bases respectively, with 17 bases between them. Per germline, CDR1 SNHLY and CDR2 FYNNEI. The DNA of the CDR3 is TGTGCCAGCACTTTTCCTGGCAGGGGTCAAGAGACCCAGTACTTC. Its protein is CASTFPGRGQETQYF.

The chain joins TRBV2 to TRBJ1-1; D unclear. V shed 7 bases and J shed 1 base, with 4 bases lying between them. Germline V gives CDR1 SNHLY, CDR2 FYNNEI. The CDR3 runs 11 residues. The CDR3 here is CASMANTEAFF. The CDR3 DNA reads as TGTGCCAGCATGGCGAACACTGAAGCTTTCTTT.

The CDR3 loop reads CASSSVGSPPYEQYF. The CDR3 DNA is TGTGCCAGCAGCTCAGTCGGGAGCCCACCCTACGAGCAGTACTTC. The V gene is TRBV11-2, the J gene TRBJ2-7; maybe TRBD2 (6 bases). Germline V gives CDR1 SGHAT, CDR2 FQNNGV. The V gene lost 4 bases and the J gene lost 2 bases, with 15 bases spanning the gap. The length of the CDR3 is 15 residues.

This clone has only one observation. V is TRBV18 and J is TRBJ1-1; D is perhaps TRBD1 (5 bases). V gave up 3 bases and J gave up 4 bases, with 15 bases separating them. This CDR3 is 15 amino acids long. Germline values: CDR1 KGHSH, CDR2 LQKENI. The CDR3 DNA follows: TGTGCCAGCTCACCGAGTCCCCACGGGGGCACTGAAGCTTTCTTT. This encodes CASSPSPHGGTEAFF.

V gene TRBV2 combines with J gene TRBJ1-3; weak D call: TRBD1 (5 bases). Germline CDR1 is SNHLY and CDR2 is FYNNEI. The CDR3 runs 16 residues. V dropped 9 bases and J dropped 4 bases, with 22 bases sitting between them. CDR3 in amino acids: CARSYTGERKGNTIYF. The CDR3, as DNA: TGTGCCAGATCTTACACAGGTGAAAGAAAAGGAAACACCATATATTTT. Together with reference TRBV2 and TRBJ1-3, the CDR3 gives the full variable domain: EPEVTQTPSHQVTQMGQEVILRCVPISNHLYFYWYRQILGQKVEFLVSFYNNEISEKSEIFDDQFSVERPDGSNFTLKIRSTKLEDSAMYFCARSYTGERKGNTIYFGEGSWLTVV.

This chain links TRBV20-1 with TRBJ1-2; no clear D gene. The CDR3 has 11 residues. Looked up from germline, CDR1 is DFQATT and CDR2 is SNEGSKA (reference sequence). The V end lost 5 bases, the J end lost 3 bases, and 7 bases lay between the germline ends. CDR3 amino acids: CSAREDYGYTF. CDR3 nucleotide sequence: TGCAGTGCTCGGGAAGACTATGGCTACACCTTC.

This clone appeared once. The chain carries TRBV5-1 and TRBJ1-2, with 11 bases identical to TRBD1. The CDR3 loop spans 14 amino acids. In germline, CDR1 is SGHRS, CDR2 YFSETQ. Germline trimming cut 2 bases from V and 7 bases from J; bases unmatched to any gene: 4. The CDR3 sequence: CASSFGQGALGYTF. CDR3 in DNA: TGCGCCAGCAGCTTCGGACAGGGGGCGCTTGGCTACACCTTC.

The chain recombines TRBV5-1 with TRBJ2-2, with D perhaps TRBD1 (5 bases). Trimming removed 1 base at V and 0 bases at J, with 10 bases between. The CDR3 covers 16 residues. The germline V gene encodes CDR1 SGHRS and CDR2 YFSETQ. The CDR3 protein is CASSLLRDTNTGELFF. In DNA, the CDR3 is TGCGCCAGCAGCTTGCTCAGGGATACGAACACCGGGGAGCTGTTTTTT.

The gene calls are TRBV5-5 and TRBJ1-2; the match to TRBD1 covers 9 bases. Germline V gives CDR1 SGHKS, CDR2 YYEKEE (reference sequence). V shed 3 bases and J 6 bases; nucleotides not matched to a gene: 6. This CDR3 comprises 14 residues. The CDR3 protein is CASSSRQGVDGYTF. The CDR3 bases are TGTGCCAGCAGCTCCCGACAGGGGGTCGATGGCTACACCTTC.